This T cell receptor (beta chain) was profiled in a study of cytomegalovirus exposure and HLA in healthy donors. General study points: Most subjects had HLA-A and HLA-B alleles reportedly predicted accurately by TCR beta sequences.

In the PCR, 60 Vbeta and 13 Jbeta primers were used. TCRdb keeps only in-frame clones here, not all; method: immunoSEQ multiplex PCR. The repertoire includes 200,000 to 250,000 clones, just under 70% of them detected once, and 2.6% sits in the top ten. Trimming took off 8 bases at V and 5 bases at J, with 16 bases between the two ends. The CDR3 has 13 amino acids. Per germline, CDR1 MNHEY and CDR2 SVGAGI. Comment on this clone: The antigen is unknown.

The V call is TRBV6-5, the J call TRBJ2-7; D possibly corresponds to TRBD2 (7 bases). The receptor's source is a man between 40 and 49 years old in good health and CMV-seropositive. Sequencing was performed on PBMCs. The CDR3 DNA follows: TGTGCCAGCCGGGTAGGGGGGGGCAACGAGCAGTACTTC. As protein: CASRVGGGNEQYF.